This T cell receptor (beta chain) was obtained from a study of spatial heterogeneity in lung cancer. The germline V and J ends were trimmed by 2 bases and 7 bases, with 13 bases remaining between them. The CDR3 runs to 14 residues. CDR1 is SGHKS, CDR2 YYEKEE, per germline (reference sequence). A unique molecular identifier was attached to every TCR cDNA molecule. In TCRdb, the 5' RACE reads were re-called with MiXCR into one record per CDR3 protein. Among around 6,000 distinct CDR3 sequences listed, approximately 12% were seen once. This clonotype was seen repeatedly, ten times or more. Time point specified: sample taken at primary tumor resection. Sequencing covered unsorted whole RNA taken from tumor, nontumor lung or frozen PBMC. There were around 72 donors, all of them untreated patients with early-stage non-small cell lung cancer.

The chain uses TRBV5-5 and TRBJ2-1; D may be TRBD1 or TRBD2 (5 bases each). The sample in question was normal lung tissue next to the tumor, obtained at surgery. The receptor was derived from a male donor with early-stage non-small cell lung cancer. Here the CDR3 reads CASSFGDEGNEQFF. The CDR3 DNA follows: TGTGCCAGCAGCTTTGGGGACGAGGGGAATGAGCAGTTCTTC.